The 9 T cell receptor beta chains given below trace back to one sample, sequenced in a study of cytomegalovirus exposure and HLA in healthy donors. The table came from immunoSEQ multiplex PCR; TCRdb's copy has only in-frame clones and leaves some out. The sample yields 160,000 or so clones, around 87% seen once. Sequenced material: PBMCs. These receptors came from a woman aged 30 to 39 in good health and CMV-seronegative.

This chain joins TRBV13 and TRBJ2-1; TRBD2 agrees at 16 bases. The V segment lost 4 bases and the J segment 15 bases; nucleotides outside the gene matches: 6. From germline, CDR1 is PRHDT and CDR2 FYEKMQ (reference sequence). The CDR3 loop spans 14 amino acids. CDR3 bases: TGTGCCAGCAGCTCGGGGACTAGCGGGGGGGCCTCGTTCTTC. It specifies CASSSGTSGGASFF.

The chain couples TRBV7-8 to TRBJ1-3; possible D gene TRBD1, 6 bases. Trimming stripped 5 bases from V and 0 bases from J, with 11 bases between. The CDR3 is 15 amino acids. Germline-derived CDR1 and CDR2 are SGHVS and FQNEAQ. Written as DNA, the CDR3 is TGTGCCAGCAGCAGAGGGGGTAGCTCTGGAAACACCATATATTTT. Its translation: CASSRGGSSGNTIYF.

The V gene is TRBV27, the J gene TRBJ2-1; D ambiguous. V lost 0 bases and J lost 6, with 9 bases in between. Germline loops: CDR1 MNHEY, CDR2 SMNVEV (reference sequence). This CDR3 contains 14 residues. The DNA of the CDR3 is TGTGCCAGCAGTTTATCCCCGTCGGGCAATGAGCAGTTCTTC. It yields the protein CASSLSPSGNEQFF.

This chain uses TRBV5-8 with TRBJ2-5; D gene ambiguous. The CDR3 is 15 amino acids. V was trimmed by 0 bases and J by 3 bases, leaving 12 bases between them. Per germline, CDR1 SGHTS and CDR2 YDEGEE. CDR3 nucleotides: TGTGCCAGCAGCTTGGAAGGCGGCAGCGAAGAGACCCAGTACTTC. Protein: CASSLEGGSEETQYF.

The V gene is TRBV28, the J gene TRBJ2-1; 10 positions agree with TRBD2. The CDR3 is 17 amino acids. Unmatched junction bases numbered 13, after V lost 7 bases and J lost 4 bases. The germline V gene has CDR1 MDHEN and CDR2 SYDVKM. The CDR3 region is CASTSGGTSASYNEQFF. CDR3 nucleotides: TGTGCCAGCACCTCAGGCGGGACTAGCGCTAGTTACAATGAGCAGTTCTTC.

The rearrangement uses TRBV5-1 and TRBJ1-1, with 11 bases matching TRBD1. CDR3 length: 15 residues. V dropped 4 bases and J dropped 4; count of bases not matched to a gene: 6. CDR1 is SGHRS and CDR2 is YFSETQ in the germline V gene. The CDR3 here is CASSIGDRGTTEAFF. The DNA of the CDR3 is TGCGCCAGCAGCATAGGGGACAGGGGGACCACTGAAGCTTTCTTT.

The V call is TRBV4-3, the J call TRBJ2-7; D call uncertain. Looked up from germline, CDR1 is LGHNA and CDR2 is YSLEER. CDR3 size: 13 residues. Trimming shortened V by 0 bases and J by 7 bases, and 10 bases separated the two germline ends. The CDR3 sequence: CASSQDVWREQYF. In DNA, the CDR3 is TGCGCCAGCAGCCAAGATGTTTGGCGGGAGCAGTACTTC.

This clone turned up a few times. The chain is built from TRBV6-5 and TRBJ1-3; a weak D match, TRBD1 (5 bases). CDR1 MNHEY and CDR2 SVGAGI come from the germline V gene. Between the trimmed V and J ends, which lost 5 bases and 2 bases, there was a span of 13 bases. The CDR3 loop spans 15 amino acids. The CDR3 sequence is CASSLRRTTGNTIYF. Written as DNA, the CDR3 is TGTGCCAGCAGTCTAAGACGGACAACTGGAAACACCATATATTTT.

The V gene is TRBV7-2, the J gene TRBJ1-1; 9 nucleotides align to TRBD1. The germline gives CDR1 SGHTA, CDR2 FQGNSA. The CDR3 has 13 residues. Trimming took 3 bases from V and 4 from J; bases not matched to a gene: 0. The CDR3 is CASSLTGGTEAFF. The CDR3 DNA is TGTGCCAGCAGCTTGACAGGGGGCACTGAAGCTTTCTTT.